Presented here are 7 T cell receptor beta chains from one specimen sequenced in a study of blood T cells in healthy people across ages. A second 7 to 11 cycle PCR used barcoded and J-beta primers. TCRdb re-derived calls from the 5' RACE reads in MiXCR, one entry per CDR3 protein. The sample holds 1 million to 1.2 million distinct CDR3 sequences, 35% to 40% seen once. Material for sequencing was blood. The receptors shown here come from a man aged 18 to 29 in good health.

The chain carries TRBV7-2 and TRBJ2-7; 7 nucleotides match TRBD1. V lost 3 bases and J lost 2; bases outside the gene matches: 4. Germline assignment: CDR1 SGHTA and CDR2 FQGNSA. This CDR3 is built from 14 residues. CDR3 loop: CASSLDRLTYEQYF. The CDR3 region has the DNA TGTGCCAGCAGCTTGGACAGGTTAACCTACGAGCAGTACTTC.

V is TRBV20-1 and J is TRBJ1-5; D is perhaps TRBD1 (6 bases). Germline V gene lookup returns CDR1 DFQATT and CDR2 SNEGSKA (reference sequence). The CDR3 is 13 amino acids. V was shortened by 8 bases and J by 1 base, with 12 bases between the two germline ends. CDR3 residues: CSTLGQSNQPQHF. Written as DNA, the CDR3 is TGCAGTACCTTAGGACAGAGCAATCAGCCCCAGCATTTT.

The table lists this clonotype with a few counts. V gene TRBV20-1 combines with J gene TRBJ2-2; D uncertain. The ends were cut back, 4 bases at V and 0 bases at J, with 6 bases in the middle. CDR3 length: 13 residues. The V gene's germline CDR1 is DFQATT and CDR2 SNEGSKA (reference sequence). Here the CDR3 DNA reads TGCAGTGCTAAAACTTCGAACACCGGGGAGCTGTTTTTT. Translating gives CSAKTSNTGELFF.

This clonotype has ten or more counts. The chain combines TRBV27 with TRBJ2-3; 7 positions match TRBD1. Per the germline V gene, CDR1 is MNHEY and CDR2 is SMNVEV (reference sequence). This CDR3 is 15 amino acids long. With 2 bases clipped from V and 2 bases from J, the junction kept 4 bases outside the gene matches. CDR3 sequence reads: CASSLRGRNTDTQYF. The DNA of the CDR3 is TGTGCCAGCAGTTTAAGGGGGCGGAACACAGATACGCAGTATTTT.

As DNA, the CDR3 is TGTGCCAGCAGCTTGATGAGTGACGGCCAGCCCCAGCATTTT. It encodes CASSLMSDGQPQHF. V is TRBV7-2 and J is TRBJ1-5; D unresolved. Germline V gene sequence: CDR1 SGHTA, CDR2 FQGNSA. The CDR3 sequence is 14 residues long. V gave up 3 bases and J gave up 7 bases, with 13 bases separating them.

The J gene is TRBJ1-2, the V gene TRBV10-3; 9 nucleotides agree with TRBD1. The CDR3 is 13 amino acids. Germline assignment: CDR1 ENHRY and CDR2 SYGVKD. J was trimmed by 8 bases and V by 11 bases; bases with no gene match: 12. DNA for the CDR3: TGTGCCGAGGCCCCCGGACAGGGGCAAGGCTACACCTTC. This encodes CAEAPGQGQGYTF.

This chain uses TRBV7-9 with TRBJ1-2; D is uncertain. V was pared by 2 bases and J by 6 bases, with 7 bases between. CDR3 length equals 12 residues. Germline assignment: CDR1 SEHNR and CDR2 FQNEAQ (reference sequence). The CDR3 bases are TGTGCCAGCAGCTTAAATTTGGATGGCTACACCTTC. This codes for CASSLNLDGYTF.